The clone carrying this T cell receptor beta chain came up once. The antigen is not known. Additional DNA sequences in this sample encode the identical CDR3. 13 Jbeta primers and 60 Vbeta primers were used for the PCR. Repertoires were generated with immunoSEQ multiplex PCR, while TCRdb's copy carries only in-frame clones and drops some. The table lists fewer than 150,000 clones, over 70% of them singletons. This CDR3 spans 14 amino acids. Trimming pared 5 bases from V and 11 bases from J, leaving 21 bases between. Germline V CDR1 and CDR2: SGHAT, FQNNGV. This entry belongs to a study of cytomegalovirus exposure and HLA in healthy donors. Study-level findings and limits: The study dropped some indistinguishable V segments, TRBV6-2 and TRBV6-3 among them. TCR beta chain V- and J-gene trimming was linked, in a later analysis, to a missense variant in DCLRE1C. According to reports, the classifier identified cytomegalovirus status with high specificity and sensitivity. Specific recognition of CMV antigens was confirmed in vitro for a few chains (all CMV-associated).

The gene calls are TRBV11-2 and TRBJ1-1; D unresolved. Source material: PBMCs. The receptor was isolated from a woman aged 35 to 49 in good health and CMV-seronegative. The CDR3 coding sequence is TGTGCCAGCAGCGCATACTCGGGTCGGGGTGAGGCTTTCTTT. Translation: CASSAYSGRGEAFF.